This T cell receptor (beta chain) was captured in a study of blood T cell repertoires in COVID-19. CDR3 length: 15 residues. V dropped 1 base and J dropped 5 bases, with 15 bases sitting between them. Germline assignment: CDR1 MGHRA and CDR2 YSYEKL. This clone appeared a few times. Per the original data handling: Estimation of nucleated cell counts relied on the amplification of reference gene primers. The protocol was immunoSEQ multiplex PCR, while the TCRdb copy is restricted to in-frame clones and leaves out a portion. V and J calls and clone size come straight from that table; D and trimming were deduced from the DNA. The repertoire holds under 250,000 clones, with about four fifths as singletons.

The sample consisted of PBMCs or T cells enriched from blood (not recorded which). The chain combines TRBV4-1 with TRBJ2-7, with D unclear. The clonotype comes from a woman aged 40-49 years with acute COVID-19. The CDR3 DNA sequence: TGCGCCAGCAGCCAAGGTACGTGGAGATCGGACGAGCAGTACTTC. It translates to CASSQGTWRSDEQYF.